This paragraph reports one T cell receptor beta chain. Its specificity is unknown. The sample is drawn from a study of T cells in localized non-small cell lung cancer. Study-wide findings and caveats: Heterogeneity stays possible, as sequencing covered only one tumor region. There were a median around 57 of the top 100 tumor clones appearing in adjacent lung. Longer overall survival was associated with a higher density of T cells in the blood. Uninvolved adjacent lung showed higher T cell clonality than tumor.

Assay used: immunoSEQ multiplex PCR; TCRdb lists only in-frame clones, some missing. The sample holds over 45,000 clones, about 72% seen once. The CDR3 spans 14 residues. Sequenced here: peripheral blood, sampled before any cancer treatment. The receptor was derived from a man aged 35 to 69 with stage I squamous cell lung carcinoma. The chain couples TRBV21-1 to TRBJ1-4. TRBV21-1 is assigned pseudogene status. CDR3 protein: CASIEYRVNEKLFF. The CDR3 bases are TGTGCCAGCATCGAATATAGGGTTAATGAAAAACTGTTTTTT.